This T cell receptor (beta chain) was found in a study of blood T cell repertoires in COVID-19. About the research overall: Samples came from the United States, Italy and Spain, spanning acute and convalescent COVID-19. PBMCs, B-cell-depleted T cells, or T cells were the source of the cDNA or gDNA that made up the material.

Allocation to cohorts depended on clinical history reported by the participants. V was trimmed by 10 bases and J by 0 bases, leaving 16 bases between them. From germline, CDR1 is SGHNT and CDR2 YYREEE (reference sequence). This CDR3 is 14 amino acids long. Clones were sequenced by immunoSEQ multiplex PCR, and TCRdb holds only the in-frame ones, with some missing. The sample holds fewer than 450,000 clones, around 90% seen once. This chain connects TRBV5-4 to TRBJ1-1; D not certain. The sequence was obtained from a woman in her 40s with acute COVID-19. Sequencing used PBMCs or T cells enriched from blood (not recorded which). The CDR3 DNA sequence: TGTGCCGAGGGTGTGACGGGATTGAACACTGAAGCTTTCTTT. This gives the protein CAEGVTGLNTEAFF. The full variable domain, its missing parts supplied by reference TRBV5-4 and TRBJ1-1, is ETGVTQSPTHLIKTRGQQVTLRCSSQSGHNTVSWYQQALGQGPQFIFQYYREEENGRGNFPPRFSGLQFPNYSSELNVNALELDDSALYLCAEGVTGLNTEAFFGQGTRLTVV.